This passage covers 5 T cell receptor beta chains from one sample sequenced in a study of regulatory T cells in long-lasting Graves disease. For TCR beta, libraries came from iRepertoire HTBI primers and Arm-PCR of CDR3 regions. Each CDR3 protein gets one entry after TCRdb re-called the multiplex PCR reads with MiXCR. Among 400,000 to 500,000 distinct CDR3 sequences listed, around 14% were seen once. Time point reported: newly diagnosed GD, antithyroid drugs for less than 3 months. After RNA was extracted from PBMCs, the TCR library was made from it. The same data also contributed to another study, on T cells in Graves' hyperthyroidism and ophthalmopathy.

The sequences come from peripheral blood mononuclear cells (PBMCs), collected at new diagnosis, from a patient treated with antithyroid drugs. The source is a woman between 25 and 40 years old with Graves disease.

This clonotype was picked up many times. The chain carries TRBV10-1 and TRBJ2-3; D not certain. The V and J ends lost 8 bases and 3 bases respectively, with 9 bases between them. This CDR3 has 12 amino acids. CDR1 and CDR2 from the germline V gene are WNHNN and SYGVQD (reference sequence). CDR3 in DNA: TGCGCCAGCGGGGTAGGGACAGATACGCAGTATTTT. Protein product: CASGVGTDTQYF.

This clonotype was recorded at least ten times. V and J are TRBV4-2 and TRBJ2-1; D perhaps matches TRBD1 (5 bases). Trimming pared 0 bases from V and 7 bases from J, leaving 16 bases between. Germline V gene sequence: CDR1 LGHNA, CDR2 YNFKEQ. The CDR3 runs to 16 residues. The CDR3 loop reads CASSQDLGANGNEQFF. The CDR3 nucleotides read TGTGCCAGCAGCCAAGATCTAGGGGCTAACGGGAATGAGCAGTTCTTC.

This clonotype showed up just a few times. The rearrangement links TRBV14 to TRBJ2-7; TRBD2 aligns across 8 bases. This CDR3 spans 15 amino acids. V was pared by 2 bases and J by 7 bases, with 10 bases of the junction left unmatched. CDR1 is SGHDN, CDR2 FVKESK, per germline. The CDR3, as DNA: TGTGCCAGCAGCCAAAACCCCTCGGGAGGGGGTGAGCAGTACTTC. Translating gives CASSQNPSGGGEQYF. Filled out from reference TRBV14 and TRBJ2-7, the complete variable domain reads EAGVTQFPSHSVIEKGQTVTLRCDPISGHDNLYWYRRVMGKEIKFLLHFVKESKQDESGMPNNRFLAERTGGTYSTLKVQPAELEDSGVYFCASSQNPSGGGEQYFGPGTRLTVT.

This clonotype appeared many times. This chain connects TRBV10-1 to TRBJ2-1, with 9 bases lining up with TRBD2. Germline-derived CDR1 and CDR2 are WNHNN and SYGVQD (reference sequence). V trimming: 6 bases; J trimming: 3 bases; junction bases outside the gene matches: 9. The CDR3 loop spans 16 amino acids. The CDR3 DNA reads TGCGCCAGCAGCGAAATAGCGGGAGAGTTCTACAATGAGCAGTTCTTC. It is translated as CASSEIAGEFYNEQFF.

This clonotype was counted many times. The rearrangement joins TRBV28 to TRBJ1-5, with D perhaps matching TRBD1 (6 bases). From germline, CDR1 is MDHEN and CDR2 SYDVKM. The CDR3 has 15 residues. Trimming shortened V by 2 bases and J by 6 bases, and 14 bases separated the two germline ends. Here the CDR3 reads CASSLQGWGFQPQHF. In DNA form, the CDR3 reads TGTGCCAGCAGTTTACAGGGGTGGGGTTTTCAGCCCCAGCATTTT.